This T cell receptor beta chain stems from a study of monozygotic twins with inflammatory bowel disease. Study-wide results and limits: The sharing of clonotypes with others was lower in IBD patients than in healthy twins, especially with disease activity.

Every TCR library drew on about 4,000 ng of total RNA. TCRdb re-called the 5' RACE reads; one entry per CDR3 protein, DNA not given. The data include some 200,000 distinct CDR3 sequences; the top ten clones carry 7.5% to 9.5%. With regard to this clonotype: Its matching antigen is unknown.

Donors each gave approximately 2.6 ml of blood. Per germline, CDR1 SGHDT and CDR2 YYEEEE. The CDR3 is 15 residues long. This clonotype was sampled from a human donor with ulcerative colitis or Crohn's disease, or a healthy co-twin of an affected twin (not recorded which). The chain recombines TRBV5-6 with TRBJ2-5; without DNA, the TCRdb call of TRBD2 cannot be checked. The specimen sequenced was blood. The CDR3 loop reads CASSYTAGNQETQYF.